This TCR beta chain was obtained from a study of cytomegalovirus exposure and HLA in healthy donors. Across the study: Unique TCR beta sequences numbering over 100 million came from 150 million to 200 million T cells in an earlier analysis. As released early, the data held about 85 million unique TCRs from HLA-typed donors. Whole-study results and caveats: In a later analysis, fewer than 20,000 TCR beta sequences were associated with HLA alleles at 0.05 false discovery rate. Later work found most CMV-associated TCR beta chains apparently HLA-restricted.

The germline V and J ends were trimmed by 3 bases and 11 bases, with 22 bases remaining between them. The germline V gene encodes CDR1 SGHVS and CDR2 FQNEAQ. The CDR3 is 15 residues long. The primer mix had 60 Vbeta and 13 Jbeta primers. TCRdb keeps only in-frame clones here, not all; method: immunoSEQ multiplex PCR. The profile covers roughly 82,000 clones, with 72% appearing a single time and around 10% taken by the ten largest. With regard to this clone: What it binds is not known.

The receptor's source is a woman aged 40 to 49 in good health and CMV-seropositive. The chain has TRBV7-8 and TRBJ1-2; D not certain. The sample comprised PBMCs. Written as DNA, the CDR3 is TGTGCCAGCAGCTTGAGCGCGGATCCTAACTTTGTTTACACCTTC. It is translated as CASSLSADPNFVYTF. The whole variable domain, remainder taken from reference TRBV7-8 and TRBJ1-2, is GAGVSQSPRYKVAKRGQDVALRCDPISGHVSLFWYQQALGQGPEFLTYFQNEAQLDKSGLPSDRFFAERPEGSVSTLKIQRTQQEDSAVYLCASSLSADPNFVYTFGSGTRLTVV.